The table lists the clone carrying this TCR beta chain with many counts. Its antigen is not identified. The data originate from a study of T-cell memory formation after mild COVID-19. Study results and limitations: From day 15 to 85, contracting clones were balanced between CD4 and CD8, whereas later expanders leaned toward CD4+.

TCRdb reanalysed the 5' RACE reads using MiXCR and keeps one entry per CDR3 protein. The sample has 45,000 to 65,000 distinct CDR3 sequences, more than 9% seen once. The specimen was PBMCs or a T cell subset sorted from them (not recorded which). The receptor comes from a man aged 18 to 29 who had mild COVID-19 (a few samples of this study predate the infection). Cell type and time point are not known.

The CDR3 protein is CASSSSGELFF. CDR3 in DNA: TGTGCCAGCAGTTCTTCCGGGGAGCTGTTTTTT. J is TRBJ2-2 and V is TRBV12-3 or TRBV12-4, with D unclear. V lost 4 bases, J lost 6 bases, and 3 bases lay in between. This CDR3 is 11 amino acids long.